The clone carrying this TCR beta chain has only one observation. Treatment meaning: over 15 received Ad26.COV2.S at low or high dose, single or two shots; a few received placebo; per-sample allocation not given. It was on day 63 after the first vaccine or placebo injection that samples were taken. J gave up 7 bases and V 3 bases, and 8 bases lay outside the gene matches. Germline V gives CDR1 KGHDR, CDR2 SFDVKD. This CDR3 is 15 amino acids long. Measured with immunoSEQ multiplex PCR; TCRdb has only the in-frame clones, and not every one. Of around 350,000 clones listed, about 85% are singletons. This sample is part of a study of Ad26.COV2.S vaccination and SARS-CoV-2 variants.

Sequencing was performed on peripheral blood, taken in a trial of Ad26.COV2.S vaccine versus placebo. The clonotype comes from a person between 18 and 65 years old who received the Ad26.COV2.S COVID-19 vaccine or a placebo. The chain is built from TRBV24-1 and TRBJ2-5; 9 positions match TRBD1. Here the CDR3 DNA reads TGTGCCACCAGTGATCCCGGACAGGGGTATCGGACCCAGTACTTC. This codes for CATSDPGQGYRTQYF.